The subject of this entry is one T cell receptor (beta chain). TCRdb keeps only in-frame clones here, not all; method: immunoSEQ multiplex PCR. The sample contains more than 15,000 clones, roughly nine tenths of which appear only once. These data originate in a study of T cells in localized non-small cell lung cancer. The CDR3 contains 13 residues. V was cut by 4 bases and J by 5 bases, with 11 bases left in between. Germline loops: CDR1 KGHSH, CDR2 LQKENI. Here the sequenced sample was peripheral blood, taken before any cancer treatment. The V gene is TRBV18, the J gene TRBJ2-5; D uncertain. This clonotype was obtained from a woman aged 40 to 75 with stage I lung adenocarcinoma. CDR3 nucleotide sequence: TGTGCCAGCTCACGGGTAGCAGAGGAGACCCAGTACTTC. Its protein product is CASSRVAEETQYF.